The 14 T cell receptor beta chains presented below share a single source sample, sequenced in a study of blood T cell repertoires in COVID-19. Clones were sequenced by immunoSEQ multiplex PCR, and TCRdb holds only the in-frame ones, with some missing. The sample holds about 370,000 clones, 70% to 90% seen once. Material for sequencing was peripheral blood. The origin of the receptors is a woman aged 30 to 39 with COVID-19, enrolled during active disease.

The chain joins TRBV29-1 to TRBJ2-2, with 7 bases identical to TRBD1. Germline V gene sequence: CDR1 SQVTM, CDR2 ANQGSEA. There are 12 residues in the CDR3. Trimming removed 6 bases from V and 7 bases from J; junction bases left unmatched: 5. For the CDR3, the DNA is TGCAGCGTCGGGACAGTGGGCGGGGAGCTGTTTTTT. Protein product: CSVGTVGGELFF.

This chain connects TRBV19 to TRBJ2-5, with a weak D call TRBD2 (6 bases). This CDR3 comprises 15 residues. Germline V gene sequence: CDR1 LNHDA, CDR2 SQIVND (reference sequence). The ends were cut back, 6 bases at V and 3 bases at J, with 17 bases in the middle. Written as DNA, the CDR3 is TGTGCCAGTAGCAGAGGAGCCCAGCGGGAAGAGACCCAGTACTTC. Residues: CASSRGAQREETQYF. Looking up the rest from reference TRBV19 and TRBJ2-5 gives the full variable domain: DGGITQSPKYLFRKEGQNVTLSCEQNLNHDAMYWYRQDPGQGLRLIYYSQIVNDFQKGDIAEGYSVSREKKESFPLTVTSAQKNPTAFYLCASSRGAQREETQYFGPGTRLLVL.

The gene calls are TRBV2 and TRBJ1-1; 7 bases fit TRBD1. V trimming: 6 bases; J trimming: 4 bases; junction bases outside the gene matches: 11. CDR1 SNHLY and CDR2 FYNNEI come from the germline V gene. This CDR3 region has 15 residues. The CDR3 DNA reads TGTGCCAGCAGCCAGGGACAGTCCCCGGTCACTGAAGCTTTCTTT. This sequence encodes CASSQGQSPVTEAFF.

The chain links TRBV7-2 to TRBJ1-1; possibly TRBD1 for D (6 bases). V dropped 11 bases and J dropped 3 bases, with 13 bases sitting between them. The length of the CDR3 is 12 residues. Germline CDR1 is SGHTA and CDR2 is FQGNSA. CDR3 loop: CAAGGADTEAFF. For the CDR3, the DNA is TGTGCCGCGGGGGGCGCGGACACTGAAGCTTTCTTT.

The J gene is TRBJ2-3, the V gene TRBV15; D is uncertain. This CDR3 has 15 amino acids. Trimming stripped 0 bases from V and 3 bases from J, with 10 bases between. CDR1 and CDR2 (germline): LNHNV, YYDKDF (reference sequence). The CDR3 coding sequence is TGTGCCACCAGCAGAGATTCGTTAACTACAGATACGCAGTATTTT. Protein sequence: CATSRDSLTTDTQYF.

This rearrangement joins TRBV7-2 to TRBJ2-1; TRBD2 matches 8 bases. Unmatched junction bases numbered 16, after V lost 0 bases and J lost 9 bases. The CDR3 runs 18 residues. Germline V lookup: CDR1 SGHTA, CDR2 FQGNSA. The CDR3 region is CASSLAGGASGRSPEQFF. The DNA for the CDR3 is TGTGCCAGCAGCTTAGCCGGGGGAGCTAGCGGGCGTTCTCCTGAGCAGTTCTTC.

The genes are TRBV5-4 and TRBJ1-2; TRBD1 might be the D (6 bases). V lost 0 bases and J lost 5, with 14 bases in between. The CDR3 contains 15 residues. Germline CDR1 and CDR2: SGHNT and YYREEE (reference sequence). The CDR3 region has the DNA TGTGCCAGCAGCTTGGGACTGGGGGGGCAATATGGCTACACCTTC. Translation: CASSLGLGGQYGYTF.

V gene TRBV5-1 combines with J gene TRBJ1-2; the D gene is possibly TRBD1 (6 bases). The germline CDR1 and CDR2 sequences are SGHRS and YFSETQ. CDR3 length equals 13 residues. Trimming took off 4 bases at V and 3 bases at J, with 10 bases between the two ends. This chain's CDR3 is CASSGDNYYGYTF. As DNA, the CDR3 is TGCGCCAGCAGCGGGGACAATTACTATGGCTACACCTTC.

This clone was seen a handful of times. The chain links TRBV2 to TRBJ1-2; TRBD1 aligns across 8 bases. Germline values: CDR1 SNHLY, CDR2 FYNNEI. The CDR3 loop spans 17 amino acids. V dropped 3 bases and J dropped 0; count of bases not matched to a gene: 9. The CDR3 region has the DNA TGTGCCAGCAGTGAGGACAGGGTGATGGGAGCTAACTATGGCTACACCTTC. Its translation: CASSEDRVMGANYGYTF.

The J gene is TRBJ2-6, the V gene TRBV24-1; 8 bases agree with TRBD1. Germline values: CDR1 KGHDR, CDR2 SFDVKD. The CDR3 spans 22 residues. Losses at the gene ends were 0 bases for V and 4 bases for J; bases not matched to a gene: 19. The CDR3 here is CATSDLNSYPGTGHEGANVLTF. The CDR3 DNA is TGTGCCACCAGTGATTTGAATTCTTATCCCGGGACAGGTCATGAGGGGGCCAACGTCCTGACTTTC.

The chain combines TRBV7-9 with TRBJ2-5; D is possibly TRBD1 (7 bases). The CDR3 has 17 amino acids. The germline V gene encodes CDR1 SEHNR and CDR2 FQNEAQ (reference sequence). V was trimmed by 2 bases and J by 1 base, leaving 17 bases between them. The DNA for the CDR3 is TGTGCCAGCAGCTTATCCGGGGGACAGCCACTCCAAGAGACCCAGTACTTC. Protein product: CASSLSGGQPLQETQYF. The whole variable domain, remainder taken from reference TRBV7-9 and TRBJ2-5, is DTGVSQNPRHKITKRGQNVTFRCDPISEHNRLYWYRQTLGQGPEFLTYFQNEAQLEKSRLLSDRFSAERPKGSFSTLEIQRTEQGDSAMYLCASSLSGGQPLQETQYFGPGTRLLVL.

The rearrangement uses TRBV5-1 and TRBJ2-5; 7 bases fit TRBD2. The CDR3 contains 13 residues. V lost 8 bases to trimming and J lost 1 base; unmatched junction nucleotides: 5. CDR1 and CDR2 from the germline V gene are SGHRS and YFSETQ. The CDR3 loop is CARSAGSQETQYF. CDR3 DNA sequence: TGCGCCAGGTCAGCGGGATCCCAAGAGACCCAGTACTTC.

Only one count was recorded for this clone. The V and J genes are TRBV4-2 and TRBJ2-7, with 7 bases fitting TRBD1. The CDR3 is 14 residues long. The germline CDR1 and CDR2 sequences are LGHNA and YNFKEQ. Germline trimming cut 3 bases from V and 3 bases from J; bases unmatched to any gene: 5. In nucleotides, the CDR3 is TGTGCCAGCAGCCAGGCTAGACAGGGCTACGAGCAGTACTTC. This gives the protein CASSQARQGYEQYF.

The chain recombines TRBV7-2 with TRBJ2-3; D unresolved. This CDR3 contains 17 residues. The germline V and J ends were trimmed by 1 base and 4 bases, with 18 bases remaining between them. CDR1 and CDR2 from the germline V gene are SGHTA and FQGNSA. DNA of the CDR3: TGTGCCAGCAGCTTAGGCCTAGGATCACTGGTTGCAGATACGCAGTATTTT. Its protein product is CASSLGLGSLVADTQYF.